One and the same sample provided the 29 T cell receptor beta chains below, sequenced in a study of shared clonotypes between healthy human individuals. Sequenced by immunoSEQ multiplex PCR; TCRdb stores in-frame clones only, minus some. The data hold approximately 2.5 million clones, with under 95% observed a single time. The sample consisted of naive CD4+ T cells from PBMCs. The subset: CD45RA+ positively selected. The receptors here all came from a man between 18 and 29 years old in good health. Some clones in this sample may be carry-over from other donors' samples.

The DNA of the CDR3 is TGTGCCAGCAATCCATCGGCCGGAGATACGCAGTATTTT. Encoded protein: CASNPSAGDTQYF. The chain joins TRBV5-6 to TRBJ2-3, with D uncertain. V was pared by 6 bases and J by 5 bases, with 13 bases between. The CDR3 sequence is 13 residues long. Germline lookup yields CDR1 SGHDT and CDR2 YYEEEE.

The rearrangement joins TRBV5-6 to TRBJ1-1; weak D call: TRBD1 (5 bases). Looked up from germline, CDR1 is SGHDT and CDR2 is YYEEEE. V lost 4 bases and J 6 bases, leaving 10 bases between the germline ends. There are 12 residues in the CDR3. The CDR3 sequence: CASSGPGPEAFF. CDR3 in DNA: TGTGCCAGCAGCGGACCAGGGCCTGAAGCTTTCTTT.

V and J are TRBV11-2 and TRBJ1-1, with D perhaps matching TRBD1 (5 bases). The CDR3 contains 13 residues. The germline gives CDR1 SGHAT, CDR2 FQNNGV. V was clipped by 1 base and J by 3 bases, with 6 bases between them. CDR3 residues: CASSLGGDTEAFF. In nucleotides, the CDR3 is TGTGCCAGCAGCTTAGGAGGGGACACTGAAGCTTTCTTT.

The rearrangement uses TRBV25-1 and TRBJ2-3, with a tentative D call TRBD2 (6 bases). V was trimmed by 2 bases and J by 6 bases, leaving 18 bases between them. CDR1 and CDR2 (germline): MGHDK, SYGVNS. This CDR3 comprises 16 residues. The DNA of the CDR3 is TGTGCCAGCAGTGAAGCCCTCGGAGGGAGGAGGGATACGCAGTATTTT. As protein: CASSEALGGRRDTQYF.

The chain is built from TRBV28 and TRBJ2-7; D gene uncertain. The CDR3 totals 12 residues. Germline V gene data show CDR1 as MDHEN and CDR2 as SYDVKM. Trimming left V 5 bases short and J 9 bases short, with 14 bases between. The CDR3 loop is CASSRSDGAQYF. The CDR3 region has the DNA TGTGCCAGCAGTCGTTCGGACGGCGCGCAGTACTTC.

The V call is TRBV21-1, the J call TRBJ2-7. TRBV21-1 is reported as a pseudogene. The CDR3 is 13 residues long. The CDR3 DNA sequence: TGTGCCAGCACCATGGGGACCCCATACGAGCAGTACTTC. This gives the protein CASTMGTPYEQYF.

The chain employs TRBV30 and TRBJ1-4; 7 bases fit TRBD1. The germline V gene encodes CDR1 GTSNPN and CDR2 SVGIG (reference sequence). This CDR3 has 15 residues. J lost 8 bases, V lost 2 bases, and 11 bases had no gene match. For the CDR3, the DNA is TGTGCCTGGAGTACCCCGACAGGGTTTGGGGAAAAACTGTTTTTT. It is translated as CAWSTPTGFGEKLFF.

V and J are TRBV7-6 and TRBJ2-7, with D perhaps TRBD2 (6 bases). Trimming pared 1 base from V and 3 bases from J, leaving 16 bases between. This CDR3 region has 16 residues. Germline CDR1 SGHVS, CDR2 FNYEAQ. CDR3 sequence (DNA): TGTGCCAGCAGCTTAGGCTCGTCGGGGGTGAACTACGAGCAGTACTTC. It specifies CASSLGSSGVNYEQYF. The full variable domain, in which reference TRBV7-6 and TRBJ2-7 provide the parts outside the CDR3, is GAGVSQSPRYKVTKRGQDVALRCDPISGHVSLYWYRQALGQGPEFLTYFNYEAQQDKSGLPNDRFSAERPEGSISTLTIQRTEQRDSAMYRCASSLGSSGVNYEQYFGPGTRLTVT.

This chain links TRBV7-3 with TRBJ2-1, with 14 bases matching TRBD2. CDR3 length: 15 amino acids. Trimming took 6 bases from V and 6 from J; bases not matched to a gene: 4. In germline, CDR1 is SGHTA, CDR2 FQGTGA. CDR3 in amino acids: CASSRLAGGLNEQFF. In nucleotides, the CDR3 is TGTGCCAGCAGTAGACTAGCGGGAGGGCTCAATGAGCAGTTCTTC.

The genes are TRBV15 and TRBJ2-7, with 7 bases fitting TRBD1. V was clipped by 5 bases and J by 1 base; unmatched bases: 5. Germline CDR1 reads LNHNV; CDR2 reads YYDKDF (reference sequence). This CDR3 has 14 residues. The CDR3 DNA reads as TGTGCCACCAGCCCCGGGACAGCTTCCTACGAGCAGTACTTC. Its protein is CATSPGTASYEQYF.

In nucleotides, the CDR3 is TGTGCCAGCTCACGAGTGGAGTTTGCGGGGACAGATACGCAGTATTTT. This encodes CASSRVEFAGTDTQYF. The chain is built from TRBV18 and TRBJ2-3; tentative D call: TRBD2 (6 bases). The V gene lost 4 bases and the J gene lost 3 bases, with 17 bases spanning the gap. Germline V CDR1 and CDR2: KGHSH, LQKENI. CDR3 length: 16 residues.

V gene TRBV30 combines with J gene TRBJ2-5; D is possibly TRBD1 (6 bases). The DNA matches TRBJ2-7 better at its end, which makes the J call doubtful. Germline lookup yields CDR1 GTSNPN and CDR2 SVGIG (reference sequence). The CDR3 consists of 15 residues. The CDR3 DNA sequence: TGTGCCTGGAGTGTACTGTCAGGGGCCAGGTACGAGCAGTACTTC. This gives the protein CAWSVLSGARYEQYF.

In the case of this clone: The same CDR3 also results from other DNA sequences found in this sample. The chain combines TRBV7-2 with TRBJ2-6, with 7 bases that match TRBD1. This CDR3 region has 16 residues. In germline, CDR1 is SGHTA, CDR2 FQGNSA. With 5 bases clipped from V and 2 bases from J, the junction kept 6 bases outside the gene matches. The CDR3 here is CASSPRQGAGANVLTF. The DNA for the CDR3 is TGTGCCAGCAGCCCCCGACAGGGCGCTGGGGCCAACGTCCTGACTTTC.

The chain is built from TRBV9 and TRBJ2-1, with 8 bases fitting TRBD2. The V and J ends lost 3 bases and 5 bases, in that order; junction bases with no gene match: 10. The CDR3 totals 16 residues. The germline V gene encodes CDR1 SGDLS and CDR2 YYNGEE. The DNA of the CDR3 is TGTGCCAGCAGCGCTACTAGCGGACCAACCAACAATGAGCAGTTCTTC. Translating it yields CASSATSGPTNNEQFF.

The gene calls are TRBV5-1 and TRBJ2-2, with 10 bases aligning to TRBD1. V lost 4 bases, J lost 6 bases, and 6 bases stayed unmatched. From germline, CDR1 is SGHRS and CDR2 YFSETQ. This CDR3 spans 15 amino acids. CDR3 in amino acids: CASSPPGQGPGELFF. As DNA, the CDR3 is TGCGCCAGCAGCCCGCCGGGACAGGGGCCCGGGGAGCTGTTTTTT.

V is TRBV6-5 and J is TRBJ1-2; D may be TRBD1 (6 bases). V gave up 2 bases and J gave up 7 bases, with 14 bases separating them. Germline V gene data show CDR1 as MNHEY and CDR2 as SVGAGI. The CDR3 spans 14 residues. In nucleotides, the CDR3 is TGTGCCAGCAGTTACCTCGGGGGCGAGGGTGGCTACACCTTC. Protein sequence: CASSYLGGEGGYTF.

CDR3 nucleotide sequence: TGTGCCTGGAGCCAACAGGGCAATTCACCCCTCCACTTT. This encodes CAWSQQGNSPLHF. The chain links TRBV30 to TRBJ1-6; D possibly corresponds to TRBD1 (6 bases). Trimming left V 3 bases short and J 7 bases short, with 10 bases between. The CDR3 runs 13 residues. The germline V gene has CDR1 GTSNPN and CDR2 SVGIG (reference sequence).

This chain links TRBV7-2 with TRBJ1-2, with a possible D match to TRBD1 (6 bases). This CDR3 is 17 amino acids long. The germline V gene has CDR1 SGHTA and CDR2 FQGNSA. Between the trimmed V and J ends, which lost 2 bases and 4 bases, there was a span of 20 bases. CDR3 bases: TGTGCCAGCAGCTTATTTGGATCAGCCGGACAGTCCTATGGCTACACCTTC. This encodes CASSLFGSAGQSYGYTF. The full variable domain, in which reference TRBV7-2 and TRBJ1-2 provide the parts outside the CDR3, is GAGVSQSPSNKVTEKGKDVELRCDPISGHTALYWYRQSLGQGLEFLIYFQGNSAPDKSGLPSDRFSAERTGGSVSTLTIQRTQQEDSAVYLCASSLFGSAGQSYGYTFGSGTRLTVV.

The rearrangement links TRBV6-1 to TRBJ2-7; D may match TRBD1 or TRBD2 (5 bases each). V gave up 0 bases and J gave up 6 bases, with 27 bases separating them. This CDR3 is built from 19 residues. CDR1 and CDR2 (germline): MNHNS, SASEGT. This CDR3 reads CASSEARPAGSWDRGEQYF. The CDR3 region has the DNA TGTGCCAGCAGTGAAGCGAGGCCCGCGGGTAGCTGGGACCGGGGCGAGCAGTACTTC.

This sequence joins TRBV6-4 and TRBJ2-1; 9 bases are a match to TRBD1. The CDR3 has 13 residues. CDR1 is MRHNA, CDR2 SNTAGT, per germline. With 4 bases clipped from V and 9 bases from J, the junction kept 4 bases outside the gene matches. CDR3 coding DNA: TGTGCCAGCAGTGTACAGGGGGCAGGTGAGCAGTTCTTC. This translates into CASSVQGAGEQFF.

V and J are TRBV6-1 and TRBJ2-3; D is perhaps TRBD2 (7 bases). This CDR3 is 15 amino acids long. The germline gives CDR1 MNHNS, CDR2 SASEGT. The ends were cut back, 4 bases at V and 3 bases at J, with 14 bases in the middle. As DNA, the CDR3 is TGTGCCAGCAGTGCCTGGGGGAGGGGGACAGATACGCAGTATTTT. It encodes CASSAWGRGTDTQYF.

V and J are TRBV13 and TRBJ2-2; D remains unclear. The germline V gene has CDR1 PRHDT and CDR2 FYEKMQ (reference sequence). V lost 5 bases, J lost 7 bases, and 5 bases lay in between. The CDR3 is made up of 11 amino acids. CDR3 region: CASSQLGELFF. The CDR3 nucleotides are TGTGCCAGCAGCCAACTCGGGGAGCTGTTTTTT.

This rearrangement joins TRBV28 to TRBJ2-2, with no clear D. This CDR3 is 14 amino acids long. Per germline, CDR1 MDHEN and CDR2 SYDVKM. Trimming stripped 6 bases from V and 7 bases from J, with 15 bases between. In DNA, the CDR3 is TGTGCCAGCAGACTCGATCCCTGGGGCGGGGAGCTGTTTTTT. It translates to CASRLDPWGGELFF.

V is TRBV7-9 and J is TRBJ2-7; 7 bases fit TRBD1. The V segment lost 2 bases and the J segment 4 bases; nucleotides outside the gene matches: 2. The CDR3 is 13 residues long. Germline lookup yields CDR1 SEHNR and CDR2 FQNEAQ (reference sequence). The CDR3 nucleotides are TGTGCCAGCAGCTTAATCAGGGGGTACGAGCAGTACTTC. Its protein is CASSLIRGYEQYF.

The genes are TRBV28 and TRBJ2-1; TRBD2 is a possible D gene (5 bases). Germline-derived CDR1 and CDR2 are MDHEN and SYDVKM. The ends were cut back, 8 bases at V and 4 bases at J, with 21 bases in the middle. CDR3 length equals 16 residues. CDR3 sequence: CASHTVRTGLYNEQFF. CDR3 DNA: TGTGCCAGCCATACTGTCCGGACGGGGTTGTACAATGAGCAGTTCTTC.

In regard to this clone: The sample has other DNA sequences that encode this CDR3 too. The chain uses TRBV20-1 and TRBJ2-7; weak D call: TRBD2 (6 bases). The CDR3 contains 11 residues. Trimming pared 6 bases from V and 2 bases from J, leaving 8 bases between. Per the germline V gene, CDR1 is DFQATT and CDR2 is SNEGSKA (reference sequence). The CDR3 protein is CSAGGAYEQYF. CDR3 nucleotides: TGCAGTGCGGGGGGAGCCTACGAGCAGTACTTC.

DNA of the CDR3: TGTGCCAGCAGTAGGCTAGCGGCTCCTACAGATACGCAGTATTTT. Translating it yields CASSRLAAPTDTQYF. The rearrangement uses TRBV27 and TRBJ2-3, with TRBD2 identical over 7 bases. Looked up from germline, CDR1 is MNHEY and CDR2 is SMNVEV (reference sequence). The CDR3 totals 15 residues. J was trimmed by 3 bases and V by 5 bases; bases with no gene match: 8.

The chain recombines TRBV11-2 with TRBJ2-2; unclear D gene. Germline lookup yields CDR1 SGHAT and CDR2 FQNNGV. Trimming took 3 bases from V and 6 from J, leaving 20 bases between them. This CDR3 spans 17 amino acids. CDR3 sequence (DNA): TGTGCCAGCAGCTTTAGTAGGGCCCCTAGTGACCCCGGGGAGCTGTTTTTT. The encoded protein is CASSFSRAPSDPGELFF.

V and J are TRBV5-1 and TRBJ2-2; D may be TRBD1 (5 bases). CDR3 size: 14 residues. Germline assignment: CDR1 SGHRS and CDR2 YFSETQ. Trimming stripped 0 bases from V and 8 bases from J, with 11 bases between. The CDR3 loop is CASSLADQGGELFF. In DNA form, the CDR3 reads TGCGCCAGCAGCTTGGCGGACCAGGGTGGGGAGCTGTTTTTT.